This T cell receptor (beta chain) was sequenced during a study of T-cell memory formation after mild COVID-19. Study as a whole: The two donors had largely donor-specific TCR clusters. Study-wide findings and caveats: Memory cells collected pre-infection included some clones that later responded, suggesting cross-reactive memory joined.

The TCR alpha and TCR beta cDNA libraries, bearing sample barcodes and UMIs, were generated by 5'RACE using constant-segment primers. TCRdb reprocessed the 5' RACE reads via MiXCR and lists one record per CDR3 protein. Of some 120,000 distinct CDR3 sequences detected, less than 6.5% appear once; the ten largest clones hold approximately 2.1%. Germline V lookup: CDR1 MNHEY, CDR2 SVGAGI. This CDR3 has 15 residues. V shed 2 bases and J shed 5 bases, with 16 bases lying between them. This clonotype was counted between two and nine times. As yet, its antigen is unknown. This clonotype was sampled from an adult woman who had mild COVID-19 (a few samples of this study predate the infection). Cell type and time point are not known. The sequencing sample was made of PBMCs or a T cell subset sorted from them (not recorded which). The chain has TRBV6-5 and TRBJ2-7, with D tentatively TRBD2 (6 bases). The DNA for the CDR3 is TGTGCCAGCAGTTACAGTTCCGGGGGTTTCAACGAGCAGTACTTC. Translated, it gives CASSYSSGGFNEQYF.